Listed here are 19 T cell receptor beta chains from one sample, sequenced in a study of patients and donors after allogeneic stem cell transplantation. TCRdb recomputed calls from the RT-PCR reads with MiXCR, one row per CDR3 protein. Of about 960,000 distinct CDR3 sequences in the sample, roughly 18% were seen once. The sequenced sample was blood, either unsorted or a sorted T cell fraction (not recorded which). Receptors originate from a human donor who was either an allogeneic HSCT recipient or a stem cell or donor lymphocyte infusion donor (not recorded which). It is not recorded whose cells these are; they may come from a transplant donor.

In this sample, this clonotype turned up a few times. The rearrangement joins TRBV20-1 to TRBJ2-3; TRBD2 matches 8 bases. Per the germline V gene, CDR1 is DFQATT and CDR2 is SNEGSKA (reference sequence). V dropped 7 bases and J dropped 4; count of bases not matched to a gene: 10. There are 14 residues in the CDR3. CDR3 bases: TGCAGTGTTCGGTCGGGAGGGAGGGCAGATACGCAGTATTTT. Protein sequence: CSVRSGGRADTQYF.

This clonotype was seen only a few times. The chain carries TRBV27 and TRBJ1-5; maybe TRBD1 (5 bases). Trimming took 1 base from V and 0 from J, leaving 10 bases between them. Germline V gives CDR1 MNHEY, CDR2 SMNVEV (reference sequence). The CDR3 length is 16 residues. The CDR3 sequence: CASSLLAGGSNQPQHF. The CDR3 DNA sequence: TGTGCCAGCAGTTTATTAGCGGGGGGTAGCAATCAGCCCCAGCATTTT.

This clonotype was recorded a few times. This chain uses TRBV20-1 with TRBJ2-3; D may be TRBD2 (5 bases). This CDR3 is built from 16 residues. The germline CDR1 and CDR2 sequences are DFQATT and SNEGSKA (reference sequence). The ends were cut back, 2 bases at V and 1 base at J, with 16 bases in the middle. As DNA, the CDR3 is TGCAGTGCTAGAACACCATTCCGGGAAGGCACAGATACGCAGTATTTT. The encoded protein is CSARTPFREGTDTQYF.

This clonotype has more than one count but fewer than ten. The rearrangement joins TRBV24-1 to TRBJ1-1, with a possible D match to TRBD1 (5 bases). The length of the CDR3 is 13 residues. Germline-derived CDR1 and CDR2 are KGHDR and SFDVKD. V lost 2 bases and J 12 bases, leaving 15 bases between the germline ends. CDR3 in amino acids: CATSDSSRAGTFF. The CDR3 DNA reads as TGTGCCACCAGTGATTCGAGCAGGGCGGGAACTTTCTTT.

This clonotype has only a few counts. The chain recombines TRBV12-3 or TRBV12-4 with TRBJ2-7; D unclear. The CDR3 has 13 amino acids. Trimming cost V 3 bases and J 6 bases, with 12 bases left between them. Here the CDR3 DNA reads TGTGCCAGCAGTTTTAGTCCCATGATCGAGCAGTACTTC. Translation: CASSFSPMIEQYF.

The V call is TRBV6-5, the J call TRBJ2-7; a possible D gene is TRBD2 (5 bases). This CDR3 is built from 11 residues. Trimming removed 7 bases at V and 7 bases at J, with 11 bases between. CDR1 MNHEY and CDR2 SVGAGI come from the germline V gene. The CDR3 here is CASMRAEEQYF. The CDR3 DNA follows: TGTGCCAGCATGAGGGCTGAAGAGCAGTACTTC.

The table lists this clonotype with a few counts. This rearrangement joins TRBV5-1 to TRBJ2-6, with unresolved D. The CDR3 spans 17 residues. V was shortened by 2 bases and J by 0 bases, with 12 bases between the two germline ends. Looked up from germline, CDR1 is SGHRS and CDR2 is YFSETQ. The CDR3 nucleotides read TGCGCCAGCAGCTTAAGTACAGTAAGCTCTGGGGCCAACGTCCTGACTTTC. It yields the protein CASSLSTVSSGANVLTF. Using reference TRBV5-1 and TRBJ2-6 for the parts outside the CDR3, the full variable domain is KAGVTQTPRYLIKTRGQQVTLSCSPISGHRSVSWYQQTPGQGLQFLFEYFSETQRNKGNFPGRFSGRQFSNSRSEMNVSTLELGDSALYLCASSLSTVSSGANVLTFGAGSRLTVL.

The rearrangement uses TRBV7-3 and TRBJ2-1; 9 positions match TRBD2. Germline V CDR1 and CDR2: SGHTA, FQGTGA. V dropped 1 base and J dropped 7; count of bases not matched to a gene: 8. The CDR3 consists of 16 residues. In DNA, the CDR3 is TGTGCCAGCAGCTTAAGGGCGGGAGGGCAAGGGAATGAGCAGTTCTTC. This gives the protein CASSLRAGGQGNEQFF.

The rearrangement uses TRBV30 and TRBJ2-7; TRBD2 might be the D (5 bases). From germline, CDR1 is GTSNPN and CDR2 SVGIG (reference sequence). The V gene lost 5 bases and the J gene lost 9 bases, with 14 bases spanning the gap. The CDR3 is 11 amino acids. CDR3 region: CAWGLVEGQYF. CDR3 bases: TGTGCCTGGGGCCTCGTAGAGGGGCAGTACTTC.

This clonotype occurred a few times. V gene TRBV9 combines with J gene TRBJ2-5; D may be TRBD2 (6 bases). With 7 bases removed from V and 5 bases from J, the gap between germline ends came to 12 bases. The CDR3 has 12 amino acids. CDR1 is SGDLS, CDR2 YYNGEE, per germline. CDR3 nucleotides: TGTGCCAGCGGGGGGTCAGGGGAGACCCAGTACTTC. Encoded protein: CASGGSGETQYF.

The chain employs TRBV4-3 and TRBJ2-1; 8 bases fit TRBD1. Unmatched junction bases numbered 8, after V lost 0 bases and J lost 7 bases. CDR3 length equals 16 residues. Germline CDR1 LGHNA, CDR2 YSLEER. CDR3 DNA sequence: TGCGCCAGCAGCCAAGATTTCAGGGGGCTAGGGAATGAGCAGTTCTTC. This translates into CASSQDFRGLGNEQFF.

This clonotype was observed a handful of times. The rearrangement links TRBV29-1 to TRBJ1-1; TRBD1 is a possible D gene (6 bases). The germline gives CDR1 SQVTM, CDR2 ANQGSEA. The V and J ends lost 7 bases and 0 bases respectively, with 18 bases between them. The CDR3 length is 15 residues. CDR3 region: CSAPGARTMNTEAFF. CDR3 DNA sequence: TGCAGCGCTCCGGGGGCCAGGACCATGAACACTGAAGCTTTCTTT.

This clonotype was recorded a few times. The rearrangement joins TRBV6-2 or TRBV6-3 to TRBJ2-6; maybe TRBD1 (6 bases). The V gene's germline CDR1 is MNHEY and CDR2 SVGEGT. Trimming shortened V by 6 bases and J by 2 bases, and 8 bases separated the two germline ends. The CDR3 runs 14 residues. This CDR3 reads CASSRGAGANVLTF. CDR3 in DNA: TGTGCCAGCAGCAGGGGCGCTGGGGCCAACGTCCTGACTTTC.

The rearrangement joins TRBV15 to TRBJ2-4; D is possibly TRBD1 (5 bases). The V gene lost 3 bases and the J gene lost 9 bases, with 18 bases spanning the gap. Germline V lookup: CDR1 LNHNV, CDR2 YYDKDF (reference sequence). The CDR3 loop spans 15 amino acids. Here the CDR3 reads CATSRADKGIGIQYF. The DNA for the CDR3 is TGTGCCACCAGCAGGGCGGATAAGGGGATTGGCATTCAGTACTTC.

The chain links TRBV2 to TRBJ2-7; no reliable D call. The CDR3 sequence is 14 residues long. Per germline, CDR1 SNHLY and CDR2 FYNNEI. With 4 bases removed from V and 0 bases from J, the gap between germline ends came to 10 bases. In DNA, the CDR3 is TGTGCCAGCAGTGTGTACAGTTACTCCTACGAGCAGTACTTC. Translated, it gives CASSVYSYSYEQYF.

The rearrangement uses TRBV6-1 and TRBJ1-1; D uncertain. This CDR3 spans 18 amino acids. V shed 5 bases and J shed 0 bases, with 22 bases lying between them. Per the germline V gene, CDR1 is MNHNS and CDR2 is SASEGT. The CDR3 DNA reads TGTGCCAGCAGTCCTACTCGGGGAGGGCGGAGGATGAACACTGAAGCTTTCTTT. Amino acids: CASSPTRGGRRMNTEAFF.

This clonotype was detected only a few times. The J gene is TRBJ1-6, the V gene TRBV20-1; 9 nucleotides match TRBD1. V dropped 3 bases and J dropped 5; count of bases not matched to a gene: 8. In germline, CDR1 is DFQATT, CDR2 SNEGSKA (reference sequence). CDR3 length: 16 residues. CDR3 coding DNA: TGCAGTGCTAGCTACGGCGGGACAGGGAATAATTCACCCCTCCACTTT. It yields the protein CSASYGGTGNNSPLHF.

The rearrangement links TRBV6-2 or TRBV6-3 to TRBJ2-6; the D gene is possibly TRBD2 (6 bases). CDR1 is MNHEY and CDR2 is SVGEGT in the germline V gene. Trimming shortened V by 5 bases and J by 0 bases, and 23 bases separated the two germline ends. There are 20 residues in the CDR3. The DNA for the CDR3 is TGTGCCAGCAGTCTCTCTAGGAGGGTGATGTCCTACTCTGGGGCCAACGTCCTGACTTTC. Amino acid sequence: CASSLSRRVMSYSGANVLTF.

This chain joins TRBV5-1 and TRBJ1-5; no reliable D call. The CDR3 is 14 amino acids. Germline V CDR1 and CDR2: SGHRS, YFSETQ. V lost 4 bases, J lost 3 bases, and 11 bases lay in between. CDR3 loop: CASSPDQTNQPQHF. CDR3 in DNA: TGCGCCAGCAGCCCCGACCAGACCAATCAGCCCCAGCATTTT.